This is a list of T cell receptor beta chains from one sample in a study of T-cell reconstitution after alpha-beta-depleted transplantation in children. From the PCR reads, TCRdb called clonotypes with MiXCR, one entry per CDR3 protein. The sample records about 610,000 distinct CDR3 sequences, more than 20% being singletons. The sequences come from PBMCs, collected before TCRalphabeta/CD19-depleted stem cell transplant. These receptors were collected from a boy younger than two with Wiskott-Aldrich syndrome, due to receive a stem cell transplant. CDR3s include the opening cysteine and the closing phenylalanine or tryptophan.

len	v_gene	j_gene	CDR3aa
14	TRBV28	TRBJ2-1	CASSEAAGANEQFF
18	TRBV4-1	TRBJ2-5	CASSQTGTSGYLQETQYF
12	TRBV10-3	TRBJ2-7	CAISESPYEQYF
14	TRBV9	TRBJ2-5	CASSVDGRWETQYF
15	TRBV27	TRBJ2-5	CASSPPTGRGETQYF
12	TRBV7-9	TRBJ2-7	CATGQGNYEQYF
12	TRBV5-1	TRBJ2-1	CASSFEAHEQFF
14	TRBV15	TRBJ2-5	CATSRDSVGETQYF
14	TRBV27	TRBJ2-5	CASSLGYRQETQYF
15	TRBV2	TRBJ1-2	CASTDNLIRLYGYTF
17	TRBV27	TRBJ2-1	CASSLLHVGGVINEQFF
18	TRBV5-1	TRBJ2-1	CASSLLLAGAGDYGEQFF
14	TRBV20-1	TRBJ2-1	CSARGGGFYNEQFF
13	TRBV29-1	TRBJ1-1	CSVRGGMNTEAFF
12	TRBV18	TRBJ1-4	CASSPPYGKLFF
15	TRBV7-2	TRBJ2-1	CASSLVGGVKDEQFF
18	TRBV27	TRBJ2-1	CASSLMAGDFPRHNEQFF
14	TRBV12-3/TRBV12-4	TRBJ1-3	CASRKVISGNTIYF
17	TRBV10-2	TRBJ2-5	CASSEGLTGTGQETQYF
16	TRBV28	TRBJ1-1	CASSSPSTGRNTEAFF
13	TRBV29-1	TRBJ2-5	CSVEGTGKETQYF
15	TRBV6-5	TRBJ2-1	CASSYTSGRWNEQFF
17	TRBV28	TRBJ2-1	CASSPPHGLAGVGEQFF
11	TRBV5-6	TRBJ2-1	CASSTGVEQFF
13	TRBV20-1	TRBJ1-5	CSAGGGSNQPQHF
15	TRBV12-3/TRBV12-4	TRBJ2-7	CASRQNRDYLYEQYF
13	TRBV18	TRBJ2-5	CASSPLVGETQYF
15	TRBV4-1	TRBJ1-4	CASSLLRDRNEKLFF
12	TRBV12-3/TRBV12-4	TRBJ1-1	CASSLYQGTLGF